The rows below give T cell receptor beta chains drawn from one sample of a study of T cells in Graves' hyperthyroidism and ophthalmopathy. One entry per CDR3 protein results from TCRdb running MiXCR on the multiplex PCR reads. The sample has 200,000 or so distinct CDR3 sequences; roughly a sixth are singletons. The material sequenced was blood. The receptor source for this set is a woman aged 45-59 years with Graves' hyperthyroidism. The CDR3 runs from the conserved cysteine through the conserved F or W. A D gene is named only where the DNA matches it firmly. Clone size is not always given. Where it is, it says once, few, many or a class for expanded clones.

CDR3aa,CDR3nt,abundance,d_gene,j_gene,v_gene
CASSFVTENYGYTF,TGTGCCAGCAGCTTTGTAACCGAGAACTATGGCTACACCTTC,few,.,TRBJ1-2,TRBV11-1
CSAAGSSYEQYF,TGCAGTGCTGCAGGGAGCTCCTACGAGCAGTACTTC,.,.,TRBJ2-7,TRBV20-1
CASSPRGSGQKETQYF,TGTGCCAGCAGCCCGAGGGGTTCGGGGCAGAAAGAGACCCAGTACTTC,many,.,TRBJ2-5,TRBV7-8
CASRRTGASSTDTQYF,TGTGCCAGCAGGCGGACCGGGGCCTCTAGCACAGATACGCAGTATTTT,many,.,TRBJ2-3,TRBV7-6
CATRGQGVAGELFF,TGTGCCACCAGGGGACAGGGTGTCGCCGGGGAGCTGTTTTTT,.,TRBD1,TRBJ2-2,TRBV24-1
CASSGPGGGPLGGELFF,TGTGCCAGCAGCGGGCCGGGTGGCGGGCCCTTAGGCGGGGAGCTGTTTTTT,.,.,TRBJ2-2,TRBV11-2
CASSPRTPDRQETQYF,TGTGCCAGCAGCCCAAGGACTCCGGACAGACAAGAGACCCAGTACTTC,many,.,TRBJ2-5,TRBV11-1
CASSLGGGRADTQYF,TGTGCCAGCAGTTTAGGGGGCGGGCGAGCAGATACGCAGTATTTT,.,.,TRBJ2-3,TRBV12-3/TRBV12-4
CASSLAGRADNQPQHF,TGTGCCAGCAGTTTAGCGGGCAGGGCGGACAATCAGCCCCAGCATTTT,many,.,TRBJ1-5,TRBV12-3/TRBV12-4
CATEPSGTIYNEQFF,TGTGCCACCGAACCAAGCGGGACCATCTACAATGAGCAGTTCTTC,.,TRBD2,TRBJ2-1,TRBV19
CASSERGFWLAEGIQYF,TGTGCCAGCAGTGAAAGAGGGTTTTGGCTAGCAGAGGGCATTCAGTACTTC,many,.,TRBJ2-4,TRBV6-1
CASSVPGLAYNEQFF,TGTGCCAGCAGTGTTCCGGGACTAGCTTACAATGAGCAGTTCTTC,many,TRBD2,TRBJ2-1,TRBV25-1
CASSLGGRSSYNEQFF,TGCGCCAGCAGCTTGGGCGGAAGGAGCTCCTACAATGAGCAGTTCTTC,few,.,TRBJ2-1,TRBV5-1
CASSLGANTNSPLHF,TGTGCCAGCAGTTTAGGAGCGAACACAAATTCACCCCTCCACTTT,many,.,TRBJ1-6,TRBV12-3/TRBV12-4
CASSAALASETQYF,TGCGCCAGCAGCGCGGCGCTAGCGTCGGAGACCCAGTACTTC,.,.,TRBJ2-5,TRBV5-1
CASPPIVRGRGETQYF,TGCGCCAGTCCCCCCATTGTCAGGGGGCGTGGGGAGACCCAGTACTTC,few,TRBD1,TRBJ2-5,TRBV10-1
CSARIGPGEQYF,TGCAGTGCTAGGATAGGCCCGGGGGAGCAGTACTTC,many,.,TRBJ2-7,TRBV20-1
CASSQDWPGELFF,TGTGCCAGCAGCCAAGATTGGCCTGGGGAGCTGTTTTTT,many,.,TRBJ2-2,TRBV14
CASSGTAEYQQPQHF,TGTGCCAGCAGTGGGACAGCGGAATATCAACAGCCCCAGCATTTT,many,TRBD1,TRBJ1-5,TRBV12-3/TRBV12-4
CASLRTSSNYGYTF,TGTGCCAGTCTTAGGACCTCTTCTAACTATGGCTACACCTTC,.,.,TRBJ1-2,TRBV19
CASADSNQPQHF,TGTGCCAGCGCCGATAGCAATCAGCCCCAGCATTTT,many,.,TRBJ1-5,TRBV12-3/TRBV12-4
CASSSRLQGSYGYTF,TGCGCCAGCAGCTCACGGTTACAGGGGTCCTATGGCTACACCTTC,.,TRBD1,TRBJ1-2,TRBV5-1
CASSSPGLAGDRYF,TGTGCCAGCAGTTCTCCGGGACTAGCGGGAGACCGGTACTTC,.,TRBD2,TRBJ2-5,TRBV6-5
CASSLYRGYEQYF,TGTGCCAGCAGCTTGTATCGGGGCTACGAGCAGTACTTC,.,.,TRBJ2-7,TRBV5-8
CASRGFTNEKLFF,TGTGCCAGCAGGGGGTTCACTAATGAAAAACTGTTTTTT,once,.,TRBJ1-4,TRBV11-2
CTSSLQGVRETQYF,TGTACCAGCAGCTTGCAGGGTGTGCGAGAGACCCAGTACTTC,.,.,TRBJ2-5,TRBV7-2
CASQPDRMNTEAFF,TGTGCCAGCCAACCGGACAGGATGAACACTGAAGCTTTCTTT,.,TRBD1,TRBJ1-1,TRBV6-1
CASSRTGELFF,TGTGCCAGCAGCCGTACCGGGGAGCTGTTTTTT,few,.,TRBJ2-2,TRBV3-1
CASKGGLAGPWEQYF,TGTGCCAGCAAGGGGGGACTAGCGGGACCCTGGGAGCAGTACTTC,many,TRBD2,TRBJ2-7,TRBV27
CAWSELAGGPQETQYF,TGTGCCTGGAGTGAACTAGCGGGAGGGCCCCAAGAGACCCAGTACTTC,few,TRBD2,TRBJ2-5,TRBV30
CASRPGQGVGGANVLTF,TGTGCCAGCAGGCCGGGACAGGGGGTAGGTGGGGCCAACGTCCTGACTTTC,many,TRBD1,TRBJ2-6,TRBV6-1
CASLKTGQRNTEAFF,TGTGCCAGCCTGAAGACGGGACAGAGGAACACTGAAGCTTTCTTT,many,TRBD1,TRBJ1-1,TRBV2
CASSRGLTYEQYF,TGTGCCAGCAGCAGGGGACTAACCTACGAGCAGTACTTC,many,TRBD2,TRBJ2-7,TRBV7-3
CASNLLGTGAYEQYF,TGTGCCAGCAACCTACTCGGGACAGGGGCCTACGAGCAGTACTTC,once,TRBD1,TRBJ2-7,TRBV6-2/TRBV6-3
CASSSRDRVGGYGYTF,TGTGCCAGCAGTTCCCGGGACAGGGTTGGTGGCTATGGCTACACCTTC,many,TRBD1,TRBJ1-2,TRBV12-3/TRBV12-4
CASSVWRGEQFF,TGTGCCAGCAGTGTCTGGCGCGGTGAGCAGTTCTTC,many,.,TRBJ2-1,TRBV2
CASSEDRADTQYF,TGTGCCAGCAGTGAGGACCGAGCAGATACGCAGTATTTT,.,.,TRBJ2-3,TRBV2
CASSPHRVMLYEQFF,TGTGCCAGCAGCCCCCACAGGGTTATGTTGTACGAGCAGTTCTTC,.,.,TRBJ2-1,TRBV7-9
CASSSRGQGIEAFF,TGTGCCAGCAGTTCCCGGGGACAGGGGATAGAAGCTTTCTTT,many,TRBD1,TRBJ1-1,TRBV27
CASRPGGSVEKLFF,TGCGCCAGCAGACCTGGGGGGAGCGTTGAAAAACTGTTTTTT,.,.,TRBJ1-4,TRBV4-1
CASKEMGLDYNEQFF,TGTGCCAGCAAAGAGATGGGGCTGGATTACAATGAGCAGTTCTTC,.,.,TRBJ2-1,TRBV2
CASTRGAEQFF,TGTGCCAGCACTCGGGGAGCCGAGCAGTTCTTC,few,.,TRBJ2-1,TRBV6-2/TRBV6-3
CAGPRGQLNTEAFF,TGTGCCGGGCCCAGGGGACAGTTGAACACTGAAGCTTTCTTT,many,TRBD1,TRBJ1-1,TRBV2
CASTPIGTGTTGELFF,TGTGCCAGCACTCCCATCGGGACAGGAACAACCGGGGAGCTGTTTTTT,many,TRBD1,TRBJ2-2,TRBV27
CSARDPPHGYTF,TGCAGTGCTAGAGACCCTCCACATGGCTACACCTTC,.,.,TRBJ1-2,TRBV20-1
CASSLPPGLDRYEQYF,TGTGCCAGCAGTTTACCTCCCGGGCTGGACCGATACGAGCAGTACTTC,many,.,TRBJ2-7,TRBV12-3/TRBV12-4
CASSYSIQGSGRVSYEQYF,TGTGCCAGCAGTTACTCGATACAGGGGAGCGGCCGGGTGTCCTACGAGCAGTACTTC,once,TRBD1,TRBJ2-7,TRBV6-5
CSALRQGGYEQYF,TGCAGTGCCCTTAGACAGGGTGGGTACGAGCAGTACTTC,many,TRBD1,TRBJ2-7,TRBV20-1
CASSLHWGGQETQYF,TGCGCCAGCAGCTTGCACTGGGGAGGACAAGAGACCCAGTACTTC,few,.,TRBJ2-5,TRBV5-1
CASRSSKGQEAYNEQFF,TGTGCCAGTAGATCCTCCAAGGGACAGGAGGCCTACAATGAGCAGTTCTTC,.,TRBD1,TRBJ2-1,TRBV19
CASSSGTGISRVRYYGYTF,TGTGCCAGCAGCTCCGGGACAGGGATTTCTAGGGTACGCTACTATGGCTACACCTTC,many,TRBD1,TRBJ1-2,TRBV7-3
CASSRGLISGGTYEQYF,TGTGCCAGTAGTAGAGGACTGATAAGCGGAGGGACCTACGAGCAGTACTTC,few,.,TRBJ2-7,TRBV19
CASSLARVPPEQFF,TGTGCCAGCAGCTTAGCCAGGGTGCCCCCTGAGCAGTTCTTC,.,.,TRBJ2-1,TRBV7-2